This T cell receptor (beta chain) was sequenced for a study of T cells in Graves' hyperthyroidism and ophthalmopathy. Amplified TCR beta CDR3 regions derived from RNA transcripts. TCR CDR3 underwent first-round RT-PCR with the HTBI primer set. TCRdb re-called the multiplex PCR reads through MiXCR, storing one row per CDR3 protein. The sample holds around 700,000 distinct CDR3 sequences; 35% are singletons and the top ten take 30% to 40%. The V end was cut by 6 bases, the J end by 2 bases, with 13 bases between. The germline V gene has CDR1 SQVTM and CDR2 ANQGSEA. CDR3 length: 13 amino acids. Points on this clonotype: This may be a read error, as it is one base from a much larger clone.

Material: blood. The source of this sequence is a woman aged 40 to 55 with Graves' hyperthyroidism. The chain couples TRBV29-1 to TRBJ1-2; the D gene is possibly TRBD1 (6 bases). In DNA form, the CDR3 reads TGCAGCGTCTGGGCAGGGACAAACTATGGCTACACCTTC. Translating gives CSVWAGTNYGYTF.